This T cell receptor beta chain was documented in a study of T-cell memory formation after mild COVID-19. General study results and limits: Second-wave clones peaking on day 37 lacked confirmed SARS-CoV-2 specificity. The finding that pre-infection memory included some responding clones suggested that cross-reactive memory joined. Day 15 to 85 contracting clones showed balanced CD4/CD8; later expanders leaned CD4+.

Germline values: CDR1 LNHDA, CDR2 SQIVND (reference sequence). The V gene lost 7 bases and the J gene lost 2 bases, with 16 bases spanning the gap. The CDR3 contains 15 residues. Details on this clonotype: The antigen remains undetermined.

TCRalpha and TCRbeta libraries used 5'RACE with constant-segment primers and UMIs. TCRdb called the 5' RACE reads again in MiXCR, with one record for every CDR3 protein. Of roughly 300,000 distinct CDR3 sequences detected, about 13% appear once; the ten largest clones hold roughly 20%. This receptor was identified in a man younger than 35 who had mild COVID-19 (a few samples of this study predate the infection). Cell type and time point are not known. This chain links TRBV19 with TRBJ2-3; D is uncertain. The sample comprised PBMCs or a T cell subset sorted from them (not recorded which). The DNA for the CDR3 is TGTGCCAGTACTCCACCCGGCTACACCACAGATACGCAGTATTTT. Protein product: CASTPPGYTTDTQYF.